These 13 T cell receptor beta chains originate from one sample sequenced in a study of T cell responses to AZD1222 COVID-19 vaccine. This table comes from immunoSEQ multiplex PCR, and its TCRdb copy is limited to in-frame clones, with some not included. The sample lists 95,000 to 150,000 clones; approximately 94% were seen once. Sample: peripheral blood, taken 28 days after the second AZD1222 dose. The receptors were sampled from an adult who received the AZD1222 COVID-19 vaccine.

This rearrangement joins TRBV4-3 to TRBJ2-1; 9 bases match TRBD1. The V and J ends lost 1 base and 0 bases, in that order; junction bases with no gene match: 1. CDR3 size: 16 residues. Per germline, CDR1 LGHNA and CDR2 YSLEER. The CDR3 nucleotides are TGCGCCAGCAGCCAAGGACAGGGGGGCTCCTACAATGAGCAGTTCTTC. This codes for CASSQGQGGSYNEQFF.

The rearrangement links TRBV5-1 to TRBJ1-1; D unclear. The CDR3 length is 14 residues. V was pared by 2 bases and J by 1 base, with 9 bases between. Looked up from germline, CDR1 is SGHRS and CDR2 is YFSETQ. Here the CDR3 reads CASSFWAGNTEAFF. CDR3 coding DNA: TGCGCCAGCAGCTTCTGGGCGGGGAACACTGAAGCTTTCTTT.

The chain couples TRBV10-3 to TRBJ2-2; 9 positions agree with TRBD1. Germline V gives CDR1 ENHRY, CDR2 SYGVKD. CDR3 size: 16 residues. Trimming cost V 4 bases and J 6 bases; bases outside gene matches: 9. This CDR3 reads CAISGNPTGGPGELFF. The CDR3 nucleotides read TGTGCCATCAGTGGAAATCCCACAGGGGGCCCCGGGGAGCTGTTTTTT.

The chain combines TRBV7-9 with TRBJ2-3; D is perhaps TRBD1 (6 bases). The V end was cut by 6 bases, the J end by 1 base, with 17 bases between. Germline CDR1 reads SEHNR; CDR2 reads FQNEAQ (reference sequence). CDR3 size: 16 residues. The CDR3, as DNA: TGTGCCAGCAGTACAGGGTTGGAAAAGGGCACAGATACGCAGTATTTT. This codes for CASSTGLEKGTDTQYF. Complete variable domain (other parts from reference TRBV7-9 and TRBJ2-3): DTGVSQNPRHKITKRGQNVTFRCDPISEHNRLYWYRQTLGQGPEFLTYFQNEAQLEKSRLLSDRFSAERPKGSFSTLEIQRTEQGDSAMYLCASSTGLEKGTDTQYFGPGTRLTVL.

This clone was seen a single time. The gene calls are TRBV7-6 and TRBJ2-3; D gene ambiguous. V was clipped by 1 base and J by 0 bases, with 11 bases between them. This CDR3 comprises 16 residues. CDR1 is SGHVS and CDR2 is FNYEAQ in the germline V gene. DNA for the CDR3: TGTGCCAGCAGCTTAGGTGCCTCTCTCAGCACAGATACGCAGTATTTT. Residues: CASSLGASLSTDTQYF.

CDR3 region: CASSIGTPRGEQFF. CDR3 sequence (DNA): TGTGCCAGCAGTATAGGGACACCCCGAGGTGAGCAGTTCTTC. J is TRBJ2-1 and V is TRBV21-1; the table's D call of TRBD1 was not tested on the DNA. TRBV21-1 is annotated as a pseudogene. The CDR3 consists of 14 residues.

This chain uses TRBV30 with TRBJ1-1, with D perhaps matching TRBD1 (6 bases). Looked up from germline, CDR1 is GTSNPN and CDR2 is SVGIG (reference sequence). Deletions cut 0 bases from V and 1 base from J, with 9 bases between. The CDR3 covers 14 residues. In DNA form, the CDR3 reads TGTGCCTGGAGTGTCGGCAGGGGGAACACTGAAGCTTTCTTT. Amino acids: CAWSVGRGNTEAFF.

This clone was counted a single time. The chain links TRBV15 to TRBJ1-5; possibly TRBD1 for D (5 bases). The germline CDR1 and CDR2 sequences are LNHNV and YYDKDF (reference sequence). This CDR3 comprises 16 residues. V lost 0 bases, J lost 6 bases, and 15 bases lay in between. CDR3 sequence reads: CATSRDLAQGVQPQHF. The CDR3, as DNA: TGTGCCACCAGCAGAGATCTAGCGCAAGGGGTTCAGCCCCAGCATTTT.

The CDR3 bases are TGTGCCAGCAGTTATGGCGGGAGGGATTCTGGGGCCAACGTCCTGACTTTC. As protein: CASSYGGRDSGANVLTF. The chain is built from TRBV6-2 or TRBV6-3 and TRBJ2-6, with 9 bases identical to TRBD2. With 3 bases clipped from V and 1 base from J, the junction kept 4 bases outside the gene matches. CDR1 is MNHEY, CDR2 SVGEGT, per germline. The CDR3 sequence is 17 residues long.

A single count supports this clone. The rearrangement joins TRBV12-3 or TRBV12-4 to TRBJ2-5; 8 nucleotides agree with TRBD2. The CDR3 consists of 13 residues. The V and J ends lost 7 bases and 5 bases, in that order; junction bases with no gene match: 6. The CDR3 protein is CASTLSGDETQYF. CDR3 coding DNA: TGTGCCAGCACCCTTAGCGGGGACGAGACCCAGTACTTC.

This chain links TRBV7-8 with TRBJ1-1; D gene unclear. The CDR3 is 15 residues long. Trimming pared 3 bases from V and 0 bases from J, leaving 11 bases between. Per the germline V gene, CDR1 is SGHVS and CDR2 is FQNEAQ. CDR3 nucleotides: TGTGCCAGCAGCTTCGGTGAATCGGTGAACACTGAAGCTTTCTTT. Encoded protein: CASSFGESVNTEAFF.

A single count supports this clone. The rearrangement uses TRBV11-2 and TRBJ1-1; D gene ambiguous. The CDR3 consists of 14 residues. V was clipped by 2 bases and J by 4 bases, with 11 bases between them. Germline V gives CDR1 SGHAT, CDR2 FQNNGV. CDR3 bases: TGTGCCAGCAGCTTACTTTCAGGCGGCACTGAAGCTTTCTTT. Its protein is CASSLLSGGTEAFF.

V usage is TRBV7-2 and J usage is TRBJ2-2; D is unclear. V dropped 3 bases and J dropped 7 bases, with 9 bases sitting between them. This CDR3 comprises 13 residues. The germline CDR1 and CDR2 sequences are SGHTA and FQGNSA. CDR3 sequence: CASSFSGSGELFF. CDR3 DNA: TGTGCCAGCAGCTTTTCAGGCAGCGGGGAGCTGTTTTTT.